A single T cell receptor beta chain is shown here with its context. Its antigen remains unknown. Additional DNA sequences in this sample encode the identical CDR3. This record comes from a study of shared clonotypes between healthy human individuals. Across the study: The donor group consisted of two women and a few men, aged 18 to 49. The study used three CD4 naive, three CD4 memory, two CD8 naive and one CD8 memory plate per donor.

Looked up from germline, CDR1 is DFQATT and CDR2 is SNEGSKA (reference sequence). This CDR3 is 11 amino acids long. The V gene lost 6 bases and the J gene lost 3 bases, with 8 bases spanning the gap. Study conclusions and caveats: The rarefaction results pointed to incomplete sorted-subset sequencing despite large depth.

An assay was performed, and its level was deep. TCRdb's copy holds only in-frame clones and misses some; the assay was immunoSEQ multiplex PCR. Of about 2.4 million clones listed, roughly 92% are singletons. The rearrangement joins TRBV20-1 to TRBJ2-5, with D possibly being TRBD2 (6 bases). The receptor was isolated from a man aged 18 to 29 in good health. What was sequenced was naive CD4+ T cells sorted from blood. Noted subset: CD45RA+ positively selected. The CDR3 here is CSALAEETQYF. In DNA form, the CDR3 reads TGCAGTGCCTTAGCGGAAGAGACCCAGTACTTC.